The subject of this entry is one T cell receptor (beta chain). What it recognizes is unknown. V was pared by 4 bases and J by 2 bases, with 8 bases between. The CDR3 runs 13 residues. The germline gives CDR1 SQVTM, CDR2 ANQGSEA. The sample comes from a study of blood T cells in healthy people across ages. Study-level findings and limits: Older age went with lower TCR beta diversity per million T cells, in a roughly linear way. There were more naive CD4+ cells and higher diversity in long-lived donors than in aged donors.

A second PCR, run for about 6 to 11 cycles, used a sample-barcoded 5' primer plus a J-beta primer mix. One entry per CDR3 protein, called by TCRdb with MiXCR from the 5' RACE reads. The sample records about 800,000 distinct CDR3 sequences, roughly 25% being singletons. These data also featured in a second study, about T cells of mothers and their children. As reported in that work: Amplification in the second PCR used the M1S primer, which added sample barcodes and 2-4 random nucleotides.

The chain links TRBV29-1 to TRBJ2-2; D call uncertain. The clonotype originates from a boy aged 5-17 years in good health. The sequenced sample was blood. For the CDR3, the DNA is TGCAGCGTTGGGGGATTAAACACCGGGGAGCTGTTTTTT. Translated: CSVGGLNTGELFF.